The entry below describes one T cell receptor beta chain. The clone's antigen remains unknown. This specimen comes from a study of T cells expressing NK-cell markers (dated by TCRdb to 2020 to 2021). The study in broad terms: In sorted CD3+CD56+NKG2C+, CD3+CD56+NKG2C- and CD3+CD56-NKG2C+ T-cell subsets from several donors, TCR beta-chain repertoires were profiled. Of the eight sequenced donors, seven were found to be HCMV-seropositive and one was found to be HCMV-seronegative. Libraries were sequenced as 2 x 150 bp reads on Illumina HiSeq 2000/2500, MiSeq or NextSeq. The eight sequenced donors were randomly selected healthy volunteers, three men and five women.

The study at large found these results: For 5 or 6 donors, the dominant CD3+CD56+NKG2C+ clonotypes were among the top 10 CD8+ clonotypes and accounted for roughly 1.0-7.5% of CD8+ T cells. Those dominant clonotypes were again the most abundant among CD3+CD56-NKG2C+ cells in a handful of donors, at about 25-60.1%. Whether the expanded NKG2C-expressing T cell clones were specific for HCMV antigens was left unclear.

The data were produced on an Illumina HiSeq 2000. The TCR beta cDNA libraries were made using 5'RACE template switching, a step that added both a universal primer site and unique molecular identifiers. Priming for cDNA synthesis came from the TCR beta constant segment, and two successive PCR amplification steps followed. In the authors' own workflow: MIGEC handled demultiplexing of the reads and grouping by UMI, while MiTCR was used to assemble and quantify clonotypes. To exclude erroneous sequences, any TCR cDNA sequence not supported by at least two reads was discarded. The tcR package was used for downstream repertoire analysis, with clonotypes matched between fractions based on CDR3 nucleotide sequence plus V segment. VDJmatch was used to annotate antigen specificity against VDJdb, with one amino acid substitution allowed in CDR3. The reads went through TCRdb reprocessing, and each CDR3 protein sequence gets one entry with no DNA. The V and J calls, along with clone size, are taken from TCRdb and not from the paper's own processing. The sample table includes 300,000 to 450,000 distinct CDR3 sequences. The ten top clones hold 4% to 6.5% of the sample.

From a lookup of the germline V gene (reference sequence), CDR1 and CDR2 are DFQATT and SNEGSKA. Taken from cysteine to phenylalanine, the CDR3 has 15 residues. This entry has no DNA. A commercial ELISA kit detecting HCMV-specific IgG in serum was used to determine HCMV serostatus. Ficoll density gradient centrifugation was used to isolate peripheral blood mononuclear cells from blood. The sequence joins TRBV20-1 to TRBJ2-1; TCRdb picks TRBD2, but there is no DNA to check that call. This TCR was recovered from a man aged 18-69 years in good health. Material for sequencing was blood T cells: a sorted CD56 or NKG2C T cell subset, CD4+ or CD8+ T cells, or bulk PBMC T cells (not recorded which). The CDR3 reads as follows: CSAGVGTSGVDEQFF.